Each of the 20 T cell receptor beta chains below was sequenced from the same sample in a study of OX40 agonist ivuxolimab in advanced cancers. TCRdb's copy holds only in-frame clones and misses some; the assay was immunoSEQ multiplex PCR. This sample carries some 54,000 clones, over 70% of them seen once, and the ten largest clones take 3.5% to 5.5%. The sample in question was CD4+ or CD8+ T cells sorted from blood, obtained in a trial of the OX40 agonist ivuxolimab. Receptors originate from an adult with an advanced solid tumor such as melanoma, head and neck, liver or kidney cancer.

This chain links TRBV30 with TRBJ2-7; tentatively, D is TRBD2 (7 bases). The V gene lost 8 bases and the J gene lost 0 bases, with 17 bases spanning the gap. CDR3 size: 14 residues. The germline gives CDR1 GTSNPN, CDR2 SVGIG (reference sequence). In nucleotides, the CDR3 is TGTGCCGGCAAAAACGGGGGGCACTCCTACGAGCAGTACTTC. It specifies CAGKNGGHSYEQYF.

CDR3 in DNA: TGTGCCAGCAACCAGGGGGGGTACACTGAAGCTTTCTTT. It yields the protein CASNQGGYTEAFF. The gene calls are TRBV9 and TRBJ1-1; 7 nucleotides line up with TRBD1. This CDR3 spans 13 amino acids. Germline CDR1 SGDLS, CDR2 YYNGEE. J gave up 3 bases and V 6 bases, and 5 bases lay outside the gene matches.

The CDR3: CASSLTLPGANVLTF. In DNA, the CDR3 is TGTGCCAGCAGCTTAACCCTACCGGGGGCCAACGTCCTGACTTTC. The chain employs TRBV7-2 and TRBJ2-6, with D hard to call. The CDR3 length is 15 residues. Germline V gene data show CDR1 as SGHTA and CDR2 as FQGNSA. V was trimmed by 2 bases and J by 4 bases, leaving 9 bases between them.

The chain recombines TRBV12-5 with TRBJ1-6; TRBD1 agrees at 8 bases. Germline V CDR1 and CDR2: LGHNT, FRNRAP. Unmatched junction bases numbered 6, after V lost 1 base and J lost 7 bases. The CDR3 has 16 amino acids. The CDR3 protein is CASGLATGGGNSPLHF. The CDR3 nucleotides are TGTGCTAGTGGTTTGGCCACAGGGGGAGGCAATTCACCCCTCCACTTT.

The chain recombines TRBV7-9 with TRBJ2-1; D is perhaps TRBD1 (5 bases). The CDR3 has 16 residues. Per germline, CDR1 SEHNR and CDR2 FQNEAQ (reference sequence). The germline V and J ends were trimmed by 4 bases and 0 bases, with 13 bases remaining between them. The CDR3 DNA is TGTGCCAGCAGCTCCTCAGGGTCCCTCTCCTACAATGAGCAGTTCTTC. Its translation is CASSSSGSLSYNEQFF.

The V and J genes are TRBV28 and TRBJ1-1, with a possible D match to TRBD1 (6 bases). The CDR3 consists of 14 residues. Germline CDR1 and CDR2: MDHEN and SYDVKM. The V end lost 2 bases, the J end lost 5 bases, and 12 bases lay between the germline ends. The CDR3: CASSLGQSGTEAFF. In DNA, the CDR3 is TGTGCCAGCAGTTTAGGACAGTCGGGGACTGAAGCTTTCTTT.

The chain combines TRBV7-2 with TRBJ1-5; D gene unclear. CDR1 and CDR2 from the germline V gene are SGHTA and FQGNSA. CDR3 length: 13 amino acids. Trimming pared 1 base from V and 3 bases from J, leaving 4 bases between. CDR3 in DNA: TGTGCCAGCAGCTTAGGCACCAATCAGCCCCAGCATTTT. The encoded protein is CASSLGTNQPQHF.

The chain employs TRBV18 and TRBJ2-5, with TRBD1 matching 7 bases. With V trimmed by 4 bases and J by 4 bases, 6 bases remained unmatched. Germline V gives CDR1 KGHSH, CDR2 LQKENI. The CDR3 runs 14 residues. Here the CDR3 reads CASSQIPGGETQYF. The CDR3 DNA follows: TGTGCCAGCTCACAAATTCCAGGGGGAGAGACCCAGTACTTC.

The CDR3 loop reads CASSLNRVENQPQHF. CDR3 bases: TGTGCCAGCAGCCTCAACAGGGTGGAGAATCAGCCCCAGCATTTT. This sequence joins TRBV2 and TRBJ1-5; D is perhaps TRBD1 (6 bases). With 6 bases removed from V and 4 bases from J, the gap between germline ends came to 16 bases. Per the germline V gene, CDR1 is SNHLY and CDR2 is FYNNEI. The CDR3 contains 15 residues.

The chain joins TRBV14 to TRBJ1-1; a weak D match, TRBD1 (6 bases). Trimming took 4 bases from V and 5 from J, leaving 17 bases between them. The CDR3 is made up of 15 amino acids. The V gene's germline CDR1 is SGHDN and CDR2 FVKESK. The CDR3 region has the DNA TGTGCCAGCAGCCTCCGGGACAATCCGGTAACTGAAGCTTTCTTT. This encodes CASSLRDNPVTEAFF.

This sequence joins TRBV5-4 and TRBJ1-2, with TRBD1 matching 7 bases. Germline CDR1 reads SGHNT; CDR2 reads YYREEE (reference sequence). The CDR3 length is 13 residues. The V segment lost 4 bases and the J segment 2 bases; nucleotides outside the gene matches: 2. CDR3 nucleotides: TGTGCCAGCAGCCCGGACAGGAACTATGGCTACACCTTC. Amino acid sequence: CASSPDRNYGYTF.

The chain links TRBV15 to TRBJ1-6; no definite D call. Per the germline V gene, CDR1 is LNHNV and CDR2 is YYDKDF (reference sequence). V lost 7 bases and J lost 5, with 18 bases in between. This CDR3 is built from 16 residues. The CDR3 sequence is CATTKGSGRDNSPLHF. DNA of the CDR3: TGTGCCACCACCAAAGGATCCGGGAGAGATAATTCACCCCTCCACTTT. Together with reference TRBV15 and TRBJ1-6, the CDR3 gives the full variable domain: DAMVIQNPRYQVTQFGKPVTLSCSQTLNHNVMYWYQQKSSQAPKLLFHYYDKDFNNEADTPDNFQSRRPNTSFCFLDIRSPGLGDTAMYLCATTKGSGRDNSPLHFGNGTRLTVT.

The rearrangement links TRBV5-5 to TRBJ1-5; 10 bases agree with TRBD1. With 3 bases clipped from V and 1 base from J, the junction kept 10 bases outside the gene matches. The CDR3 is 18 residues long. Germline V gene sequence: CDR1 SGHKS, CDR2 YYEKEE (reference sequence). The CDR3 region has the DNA TGTGCCAGCAGCTCGCGTGGGGACAGGGGTGGGAGCAATCAGCCCCAGCATTTT. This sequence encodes CASSSRGDRGGSNQPQHF. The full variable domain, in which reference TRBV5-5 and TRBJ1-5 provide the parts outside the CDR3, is DAGVTQSPTHLIKTRGQQVTLRCSPISGHKSVSWYQQVLGQGPQFIFQYYEKEERGRGNFPDRFSARQFPNYSSELNVNALLLGDSALYLCASSSRGDRGGSNQPQHFGDGTRLSIL.

DNA for the CDR3: TGTGCCACCAGCAGAGTCGGCAGAGGGGAAAAACTGTTTTTT. The encoded protein is CATSRVGRGEKLFF. This sequence joins TRBV15 and TRBJ1-4; D remains ambiguous. Germline V gives CDR1 LNHNV, CDR2 YYDKDF (reference sequence). V lost 1 base, J lost 8 bases, and 11 bases lay in between. The CDR3 has 14 amino acids.

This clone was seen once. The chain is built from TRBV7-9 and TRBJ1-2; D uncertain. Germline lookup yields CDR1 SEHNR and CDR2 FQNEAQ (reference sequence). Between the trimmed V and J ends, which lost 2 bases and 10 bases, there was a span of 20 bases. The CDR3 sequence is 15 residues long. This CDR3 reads CASSLNIIIGRDYTF. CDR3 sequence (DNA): TGTGCCAGCAGCTTAAATATCATCATCGGCCGTGACTACACCTTC.

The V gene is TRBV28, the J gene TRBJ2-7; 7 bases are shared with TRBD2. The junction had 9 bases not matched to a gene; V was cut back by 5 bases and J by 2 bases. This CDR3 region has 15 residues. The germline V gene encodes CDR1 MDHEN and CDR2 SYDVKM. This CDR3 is CASSRGGKKAYEQYF. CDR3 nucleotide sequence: TGTGCCAGCAGTCGGGGAGGGAAGAAGGCCTACGAGCAGTACTTC.

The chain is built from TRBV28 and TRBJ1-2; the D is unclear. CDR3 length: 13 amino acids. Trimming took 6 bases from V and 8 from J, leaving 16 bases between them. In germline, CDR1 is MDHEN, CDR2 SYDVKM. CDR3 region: CASSTTTRAGYTF. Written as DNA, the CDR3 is TGTGCCAGCAGCACAACGACAAGGGCGGGCTACACCTTC.

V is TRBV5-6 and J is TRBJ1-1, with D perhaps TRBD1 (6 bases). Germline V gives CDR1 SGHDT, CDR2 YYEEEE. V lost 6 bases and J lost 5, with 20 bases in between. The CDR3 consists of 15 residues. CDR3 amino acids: CASTQGSPRETEAFF. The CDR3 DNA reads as TGTGCCAGCACCCAGGGGAGCCCGAGGGAGACTGAAGCTTTCTTT.

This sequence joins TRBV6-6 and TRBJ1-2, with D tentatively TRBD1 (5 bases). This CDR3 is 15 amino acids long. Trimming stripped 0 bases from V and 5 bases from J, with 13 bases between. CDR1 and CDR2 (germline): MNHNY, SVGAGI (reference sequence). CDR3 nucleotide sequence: TGTGCCAGCAGTTACTCGCAGGGAGAGGGGTATGGCTACACCTTC. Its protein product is CASSYSQGEGYGYTF.

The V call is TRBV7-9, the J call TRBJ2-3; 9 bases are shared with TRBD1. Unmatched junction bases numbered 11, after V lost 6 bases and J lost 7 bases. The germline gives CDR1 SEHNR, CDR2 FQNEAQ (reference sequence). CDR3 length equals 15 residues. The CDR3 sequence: CASRNGDRDRNTQYF. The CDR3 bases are TGTGCCAGCAGAAACGGGGACAGGGATAGAAATACGCAGTATTTT.